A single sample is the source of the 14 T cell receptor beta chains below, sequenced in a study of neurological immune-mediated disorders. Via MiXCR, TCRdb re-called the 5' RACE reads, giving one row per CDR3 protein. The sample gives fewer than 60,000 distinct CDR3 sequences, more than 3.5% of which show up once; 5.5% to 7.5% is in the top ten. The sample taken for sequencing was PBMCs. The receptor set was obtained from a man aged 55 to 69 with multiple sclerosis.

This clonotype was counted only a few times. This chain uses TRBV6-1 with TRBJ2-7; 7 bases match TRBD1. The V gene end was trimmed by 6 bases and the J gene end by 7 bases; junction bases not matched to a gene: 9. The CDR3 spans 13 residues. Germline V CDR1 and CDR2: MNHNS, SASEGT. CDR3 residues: CASSSGTEREQYF. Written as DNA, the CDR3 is TGTGCCAGCAGCTCCGGGACAGAACGAGAGCAGTACTTC.

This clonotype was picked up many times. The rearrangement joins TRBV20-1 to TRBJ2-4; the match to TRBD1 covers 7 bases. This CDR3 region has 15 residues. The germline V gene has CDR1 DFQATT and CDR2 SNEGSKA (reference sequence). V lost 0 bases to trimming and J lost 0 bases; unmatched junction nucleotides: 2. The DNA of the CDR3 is TGCAGTGCTAGAGATCAGGGGGAAGCCAAAAACATTCAGTACTTC. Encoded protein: CSARDQGEAKNIQYF.

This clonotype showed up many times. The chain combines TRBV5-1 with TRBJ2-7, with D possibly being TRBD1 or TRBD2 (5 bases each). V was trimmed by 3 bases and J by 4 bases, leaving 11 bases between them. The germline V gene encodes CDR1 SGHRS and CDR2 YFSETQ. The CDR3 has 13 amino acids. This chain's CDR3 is CASSYRDGYEQYF. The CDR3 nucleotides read TGCGCCAGCAGCTACCGGGACGGGTACGAGCAGTACTTC.

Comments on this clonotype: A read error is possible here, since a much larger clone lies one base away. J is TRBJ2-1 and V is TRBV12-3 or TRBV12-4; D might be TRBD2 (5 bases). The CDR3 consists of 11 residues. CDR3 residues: CASNITSRPIF. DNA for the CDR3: TGTGCCAGCAACATAACTAGTAGGCCTATCTTC.

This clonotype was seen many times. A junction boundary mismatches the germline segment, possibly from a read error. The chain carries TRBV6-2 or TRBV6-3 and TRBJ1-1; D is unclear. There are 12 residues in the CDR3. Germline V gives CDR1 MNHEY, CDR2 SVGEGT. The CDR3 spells CASSYPTTGAFF. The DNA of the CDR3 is TGTGCCAGCAGTTACCCCACGACTGGAGCTTTCTTT.

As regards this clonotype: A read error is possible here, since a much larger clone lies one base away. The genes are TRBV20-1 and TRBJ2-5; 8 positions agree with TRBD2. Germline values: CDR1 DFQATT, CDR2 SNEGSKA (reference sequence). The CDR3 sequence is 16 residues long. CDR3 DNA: TGCAGTGCTAGCAGCGGGACTAGGGTACAAGGGGAGACCAAGTACTTC. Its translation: CSASSGTRVQGETKYF.

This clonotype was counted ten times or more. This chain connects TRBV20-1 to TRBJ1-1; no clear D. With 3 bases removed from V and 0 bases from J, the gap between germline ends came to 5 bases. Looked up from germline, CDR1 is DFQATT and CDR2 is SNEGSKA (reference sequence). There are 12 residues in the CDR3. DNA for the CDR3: TGCAGTGCTAGGCGCCTGAACACTGAAGCTTTCTTT. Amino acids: CSARRLNTEAFF.

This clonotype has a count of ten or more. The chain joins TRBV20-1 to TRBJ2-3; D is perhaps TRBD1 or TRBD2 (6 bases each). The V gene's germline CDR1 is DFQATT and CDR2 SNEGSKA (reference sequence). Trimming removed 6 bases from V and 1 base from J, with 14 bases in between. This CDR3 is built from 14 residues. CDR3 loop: CSAVKGGGTDTQYF. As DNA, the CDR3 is TGCAGTGCCGTAAAGGGGGGTGGCACAGATACGCAGTATTTT.

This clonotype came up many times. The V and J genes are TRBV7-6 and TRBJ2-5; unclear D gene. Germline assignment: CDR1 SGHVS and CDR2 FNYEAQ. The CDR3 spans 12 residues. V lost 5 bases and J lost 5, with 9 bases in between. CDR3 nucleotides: TGTGCCAGCAGCCCTTTGAGTGAGACCCAGTACTTC. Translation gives CASSPLSETQYF.

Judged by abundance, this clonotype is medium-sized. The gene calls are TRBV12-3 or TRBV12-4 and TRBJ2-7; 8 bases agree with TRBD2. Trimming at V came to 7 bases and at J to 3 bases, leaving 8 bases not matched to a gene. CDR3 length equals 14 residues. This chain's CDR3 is CASNPGLGLYEQYF. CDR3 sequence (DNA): TGTGCCAGCAATCCGGGACTAGGACTCTACGAGCAGTACTTC.

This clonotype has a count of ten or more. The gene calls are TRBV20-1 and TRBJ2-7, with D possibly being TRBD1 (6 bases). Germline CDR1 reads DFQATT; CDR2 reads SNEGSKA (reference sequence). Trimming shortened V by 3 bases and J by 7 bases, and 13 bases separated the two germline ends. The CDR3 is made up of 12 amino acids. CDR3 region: CSARGATGEQYF. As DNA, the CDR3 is TGCAGTGCTAGGGGAGCGACAGGAGAGCAGTACTTC.

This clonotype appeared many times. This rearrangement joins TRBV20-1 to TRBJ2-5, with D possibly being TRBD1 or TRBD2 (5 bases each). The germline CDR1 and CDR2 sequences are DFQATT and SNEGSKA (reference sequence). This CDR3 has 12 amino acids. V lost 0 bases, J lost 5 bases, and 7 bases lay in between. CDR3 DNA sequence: TGCAGTGCTAGAGATGAGGGGGAGACCCAGTACTTC. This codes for CSARDEGETQYF.

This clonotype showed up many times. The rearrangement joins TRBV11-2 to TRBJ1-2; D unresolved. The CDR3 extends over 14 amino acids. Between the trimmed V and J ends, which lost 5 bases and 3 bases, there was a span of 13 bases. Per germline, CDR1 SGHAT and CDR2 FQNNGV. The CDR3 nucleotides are TGTGCCAGCAGCCATTATGCGGTAGACTATGGCTACACCTTC. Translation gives CASSHYAVDYGYTF.

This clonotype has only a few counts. Here the CDR3 reads CSATQTTSGAETQYF. In DNA form, the CDR3 reads TGCAGTGCTACTCAAACGACTAGCGGGGCAGAGACCCAGTACTTC. The V call is TRBV20-1, the J call TRBJ2-5; 11 positions match TRBD2. The CDR3 extends over 15 amino acids. The germline gives CDR1 DFQATT, CDR2 SNEGSKA (reference sequence). The V gene end was trimmed by 4 bases and the J gene end by 4 bases; junction bases not matched to a gene: 8.